The 8 T cell receptor beta chains in this list originate from one sample, sequenced in a study of cytomegalovirus exposure and HLA in healthy donors. Amplification used 60 Vbeta primers and 13 Jbeta primers. Generated by immunoSEQ multiplex PCR, the TCRdb table keeps only in-frame clones and is missing some. The sample contains 200,000 or so clones, 65% to 85% of which appear only once. Material for sequencing was PBMCs. The receptor source for this set is a boy aged 2 to 10 in good health and CMV-seronegative.

The gene calls are TRBV18 and TRBJ1-5; 7 bases match TRBD1. Germline-derived CDR1 and CDR2 are KGHSH and LQKENI. The V segment lost 2 bases and the J segment 5 bases; nucleotides outside the gene matches: 0. The CDR3 is made up of 13 amino acids. CDR3 protein: CASSPRGHQPQHF. The CDR3 DNA reads TGTGCCAGCTCACCAAGGGGGCATCAGCCCCAGCATTTT.

The rearrangement uses TRBV6-1 and TRBJ2-7, with 10 bases aligning to TRBD1. Germline V lookup: CDR1 MNHNS, CDR2 SASEGT. This CDR3 has 15 amino acids. The junction had 9 bases not matched to a gene; V was cut back by 6 bases and J by 4 bases. In nucleotides, the CDR3 is TGTGCCAGCAGCGACTTGGGACAGGGGTTTTACGAGCAGTACTTC. Translating it yields CASSDLGQGFYEQYF.

The chain has TRBV7-9 and TRBJ2-7; perhaps TRBD1 as D (5 bases). This CDR3 has 14 amino acids. The germline gives CDR1 SEHNR, CDR2 FQNEAQ (reference sequence). The chain's CDR3 is CSVGDAQGPNEQYF. In DNA form, the CDR3 reads TGTTCCGTAGGGGATGCGCAGGGCCCCAACGAGCAGTACTTC.

This clone was seen once. The V call is TRBV9, the J call TRBJ1-6; D is possibly TRBD1 (5 bases). Per germline, CDR1 SGDLS and CDR2 YYNGEE. This CDR3 comprises 15 residues. V gave up 0 bases and J gave up 5 bases, with 9 bases separating them. The CDR3 spells CASSVGGVNNSPLHF. CDR3 coding DNA: TGTGCCAGCAGCGTAGGGGGGGTTAATAATTCACCCCTCCACTTT. Together with reference TRBV9 and TRBJ1-6, the CDR3 gives the full variable domain: DSGVTQTPKHLITATGQRVTLRCSPRSGDLSVYWYQQSLDQGLQFLIQYYNGEERAKGNILERFSAQQFPDLHSELNLSSLELGDSALYFCASSVGGVNNSPLHFGNGTRLTVT.

This chain uses TRBV13 with TRBJ2-7, with 10 bases identical to TRBD1. Germline V gene data show CDR1 as PRHDT and CDR2 as FYEKMQ (reference sequence). CDR3 length equals 16 residues. With 4 bases clipped from V and 4 bases from J, the junction kept 10 bases outside the gene matches. CDR3 bases: TGTGCCAGCAGCTGGACCAAGACAGGGGGCGCTTACGAGCAGTACTTC. Its translation is CASSWTKTGGAYEQYF.

The chain combines TRBV5-1 with TRBJ2-5, with TRBD1 as a possible D gene (6 bases). Matching the DNA end better, TRBJ2-7 makes the J call doubtful. Germline assignment: CDR1 SGHRS and CDR2 YFSETQ. The CDR3 covers 14 residues. CDR3: CASSAGQSSYEQYF. The CDR3 bases are TGCGCCAGCAGCGCCGGACAGAGCTCCTACGAGCAGTACTTC.

The CDR3 is CASSTLRDQPQHF. Written as DNA, the CDR3 is TGTGCCAGTAGTACCCTCCGGGATCAGCCCCAGCATTTT. V is TRBV19 and J is TRBJ1-5; D is unresolved. Germline values: CDR1 LNHDA, CDR2 SQIVND (reference sequence). Trimming left V 4 bases short and J 5 bases short, with 9 bases between. The CDR3 has 13 residues.

This clone came up a few times. The chain recombines TRBV23-1 with TRBJ1-2, with 7 bases fitting TRBD1. TRBV23-1 is flagged as an ORF with uncertain function. Germline trimming cut 3 bases from V and 8 bases from J; bases unmatched to any gene: 15. The CDR3 length is 16 residues. The CDR3 spells CASSQLVKGASGGYTF. CDR3 DNA: TGCGCCAGCAGTCAGCTTGTCAAGGGGGCAAGTGGCGGCTACACCTTC.